This T cell receptor (beta chain) was documented in a study of T cells after yellow fever vaccination. At the level of the study: SMART-Seq v4 Ultra Low Input served to prepare low-cell-number fractions.

Study outcomes and limitations: The CD4 and CD8 compartments had a small share of their clonotypes in common.

This clonotype has only a few counts. The V gene lost 1 base and the J gene lost 2 bases, with 9 bases spanning the gap. This CDR3 is built from 15 residues. Germline lookup yields CDR1 SEHNR and CDR2 FQNEAQ (reference sequence). Template switching with 5'RACE generated the TCR cDNA and added a universal primer site and UMIs. TCRdb redid the calling of the 5' RACE reads with MiXCR, one entry per CDR3 protein. The data hold 100,000 or so distinct CDR3 sequences, with over 8% observed a single time. This receptor was identified in a man aged 18 to 29 who received the YFV17D yellow fever vaccine. The sample consisted of CD8+ T cells not binding an NS4B(214-222) dextramer, sorted from PBMCs, taken approximately 16 days after the first yellow fever vaccination. This chain uses TRBV7-9 with TRBJ1-5; D call uncertain. Here the CDR3 reads CASSLDLRGNQPQHF. In nucleotides, the CDR3 is TGTGCCAGCAGCTTAGACTTAAGAGGCAATCAGCCCCAGCATTTT.